Following are 4 T cell receptor beta chains from one sample sequenced in a study of T cell changes during pregnancy in multiple sclerosis. Some clones are missing from TCRdb's copy, which holds only in-frame ones; the method was immunoSEQ multiplex PCR. The data contain 75,000 to 90,000 clones, roughly nine tenths of them seen just once; the ten biggest clones take up roughly 0.22%. The sequencing here drew on CD4+ T cells from peripheral blood mononuclear cells, taken before pregnancy. The receptors shown here come from a female donor with multiple sclerosis, enrolled in a pregnancy study.

The chain has TRBV11-3 and TRBJ2-1; 12 bases align to TRBD2. Germline loops: CDR1 SGHNT, CDR2 YENEEA. J was trimmed by 11 bases and V by 6 bases; bases with no gene match: 14. The CDR3 extends over 16 amino acids. CDR3 DNA sequence: TGTGCCAGCAGTTTTACCGGGACTAGCGGGCTCGAGAAGCAGTTCTTC. Translation gives CASSFTGTSGLEKQFF.

V is TRBV9 and J is TRBJ2-2; tentative D call: TRBD2 (7 bases). Germline loops: CDR1 SGDLS, CDR2 YYNGEE. Trimming cost V 3 bases and J 7 bases, with 25 bases left between them. The CDR3 runs 18 residues. The CDR3 region is CASSARPWGGIDGGELFF. In nucleotides, the CDR3 is TGTGCCAGCAGCGCCAGACCATGGGGGGGCATTGACGGCGGGGAGCTGTTTTTT.

This rearrangement joins TRBV4-1 to TRBJ2-1, with TRBD1 identical over 7 bases. The CDR3 has 15 amino acids. V dropped 4 bases and J dropped 5; count of bases not matched to a gene: 8. Germline lookup yields CDR1 MGHRA and CDR2 YSYEKL. DNA for the CDR3: TGCGCCAGCAGCCCAGGACAGGCAACCGACAATGAGCAGTTCTTC. It encodes CASSPGQATDNEQFF.

The J gene is TRBJ1-4, the V gene TRBV7-3; 9 nucleotides match TRBD1. V dropped 5 bases and J dropped 8; count of bases not matched to a gene: 6. Germline-derived CDR1 and CDR2 are SGHTA and FQGTGA. This CDR3 has 14 amino acids. CDR3 residues: CASSPHGQGEKLFF. For the CDR3, the DNA is TGTGCCAGCAGCCCGCACGGACAGGGGGAAAAACTGTTTTTT.